This T cell receptor (beta chain) emerged from a study of cytomegalovirus exposure and HLA in healthy donors. Study at large: Earlier sequencing of 150 million to 200 million T cells yielded around 100 million unique TCR beta sequences. Notes on the study in general: Later work associated 16,951 TCR beta sequences with HLA alleles at 0.05 false discovery rate. The authors later linked a missense DCLRE1C variant to TCR beta V- and J-gene trimming.

A note on this clone: Its antigen remains unknown.

Germline lookup yields CDR1 SGHDN and CDR2 FVKESK. The V gene lost 5 bases and the J gene lost 0 bases, with 11 bases spanning the gap. The CDR3 consists of 15 residues. The primer mix had 60 Vbeta and 13 Jbeta primers. The method was immunoSEQ multiplex PCR; TCRdb's version includes in-frame clones alone and lacks a portion of them. The sample carries 120,000 to 150,000 clones, around 80% recorded once. This chain links TRBV14 with TRBJ2-1, with unresolved D. The material sequenced was PBMCs. The TCR originated in a woman in her twenties or thirties in good health and CMV-seronegative. The CDR3 nucleotides read TGTGCCAGCAGCAGAGTAGCATTCTCCTACAATGAGCAGTTCTTC. As protein: CASSRVAFSYNEQFF.